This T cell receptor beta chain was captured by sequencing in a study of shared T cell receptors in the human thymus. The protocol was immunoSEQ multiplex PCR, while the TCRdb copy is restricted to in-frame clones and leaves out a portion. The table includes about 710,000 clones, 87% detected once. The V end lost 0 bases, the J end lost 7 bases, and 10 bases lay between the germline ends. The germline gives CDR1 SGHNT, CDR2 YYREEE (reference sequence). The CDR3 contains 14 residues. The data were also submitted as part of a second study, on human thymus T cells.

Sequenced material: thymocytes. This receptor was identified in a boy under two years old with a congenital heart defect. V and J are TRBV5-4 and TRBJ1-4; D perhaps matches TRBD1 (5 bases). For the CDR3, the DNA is TGTGCCAGCAGCTTGGGGACAAAGACTGAAAAACTGTTTTTT. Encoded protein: CASSLGTKTEKLFF.